A selection of T cell receptor beta chains follows, all from one sample in a study of blood T cell repertoires in COVID-19. Sequencing was performed with immunoSEQ multiplex PCR; in TCRdb, only in-frame clones are kept and a portion is missing. The sample consists of 110,000 to 150,000 clones, approximately 80% of them appearing once. Sequenced input: peripheral blood. The receptors were sampled from a man aged 60-69 years with active or convalescent COVID-19. The CDR3 runs from the conserved cysteine through the conserved F or W. Fields, in order: J gene, clone size, D gene, V gene, CDR3 protein, CDR3 DNA. The D gene is left open where the match is weak. Clone size is shown for a subset of rows, as once, few, many or a class of expanded clone.

j_gene: TRBJ2-4; abundance: -; d_gene: TRBD2; v_gene: TRBV3-1/TRBV3-2; CDR3aa: CASSLAGAFGNIQYF; CDR3nt: TGTGCCAGCAGCCTGGCGGGAGCGTTCGGGAACATTCAGTACTTC
j_gene: TRBJ2-1; abundance: -; d_gene: -; v_gene: TRBV6-5; CDR3aa: CASSYRQSSYNEQFF; CDR3nt: TGTGCCAGCAGTTACCGACAGAGCTCCTACAATGAGCAGTTCTTC
j_gene: TRBJ1-1; abundance: -; d_gene: -; v_gene: TRBV7-9; CDR3aa: CASSLGGGTEAFF; CDR3nt: TGTGCCAGCAGCTTGGGAGGGGGCACTGAAGCTTTCTTT
j_gene: TRBJ2-2; abundance: -; d_gene: TRBD1; v_gene: TRBV10-3; CDR3aa: CAISPGTDTGELFF; CDR3nt: TGTGCCATCAGTCCCGGGACAGACACCGGGGAGCTGTTTTTT
j_gene: TRBJ2-1; abundance: -; d_gene: TRBD1; v_gene: TRBV6-6; CDR3aa: CASTPSGQGPYNEQFF; CDR3nt: TGTGCCAGCACCCCCTCCGGACAGGGTCCCTACAATGAGCAGTTCTTC
j_gene: TRBJ1-1; abundance: -; d_gene: TRBD1; v_gene: TRBV19; CDR3aa: CASSIGTGAYTEAFF; CDR3nt: TGTGCCAGTAGTATCGGGACAGGGGCTTACACTGAAGCTTTCTTT
j_gene: TRBJ1-1; abundance: -; d_gene: -; v_gene: TRBV5-6; CDR3aa: CASSLPGIMAEAFF; CDR3nt: TGTGCCAGCAGCTTGCCAGGGATAATGGCTGAAGCTTTCTTT
j_gene: TRBJ2-7; abundance: -; d_gene: TRBD2; v_gene: TRBV30; CDR3aa: CAWSLPRRGGRSEQYF; CDR3nt: TGTGCCTGGAGTCTGCCCCGGCGGGGGGGTCGGTCCGAGCAGTACTTC
j_gene: TRBJ2-2; abundance: -; d_gene: TRBD2; v_gene: TRBV27; CDR3aa: CASRSLAGGTGELFF; CDR3nt: TGTGCCAGCAGGTCACTAGCGGGAGGCACCGGGGAGCTGTTTTTT
j_gene: TRBJ1-2; abundance: -; d_gene: -; v_gene: TRBV7-8; CDR3aa: CASSPQPTTGTGYTF; CDR3nt: TGTGCCAGCAGCCCTCAACCCACAACAGGGACTGGCTACACCTTC
j_gene: TRBJ1-1; abundance: few; d_gene: TRBD1; v_gene: TRBV6-2/TRBV6-3; CDR3aa: CASRPPGQGEAFF; CDR3nt: TGTGCCAGCAGGCCTCCGGGACAGGGTGAAGCTTTCTTT
j_gene: TRBJ2-1; abundance: -; d_gene: -; v_gene: TRBV3-1/TRBV3-2; CDR3aa: CASSQDRLLRLF; CDR3nt: TGTGCCAGCAGCCAAGATAGACTTCTCCGACTCTTC
j_gene: TRBJ1-5; abundance: -; d_gene: -; v_gene: TRBV7-2; CDR3aa: CASSLVAGDGQPQHF; CDR3nt: TGTGCCAGCAGCCTAGTGGCAGGGGACGGTCAGCCCCAGCATTTT
j_gene: TRBJ2-6; abundance: -; d_gene: TRBD1; v_gene: TRBV18; CDR3aa: CASSPVGTGNSGANVLTF; CDR3nt: TGTGCCAGCTCACCTGTCGGGACAGGGAACTCTGGGGCCAACGTCCTGACTTTC
j_gene: TRBJ2-5; abundance: -; d_gene: TRBD2; v_gene: TRBV5-1; CDR3aa: CASSVAGGLETQYF; CDR3nt: TGCGCCAGCAGCGTAGCGGGAGGCTTGGAGACCCAGTACTTC
j_gene: TRBJ2-4; abundance: -; d_gene: -; v_gene: TRBV6-5; CDR3aa: CASSYLDIQYF; CDR3nt: TGTGCCAGCAGTTACCTTGACATTCAGTACTTC
j_gene: TRBJ1-1; abundance: -; d_gene: -; v_gene: TRBV5-1; CDR3aa: CASSLTGDEAFF; CDR3nt: TGCGCCAGCAGCTTAACCGGGGATGAAGCTTTCTTT
j_gene: TRBJ1-1; abundance: -; d_gene: -; v_gene: TRBV7-2; CDR3aa: CASSLVVGGAMNTEAFF; CDR3nt: TGTGCCAGCAGCTTAGTGGTTGGGGGCGCCATGAACACTGAAGCTTTCTTT
j_gene: TRBJ2-2; abundance: -; d_gene: -; v_gene: TRBV9; CDR3aa: CASSITGGPNTGELFF; CDR3nt: TGTGCCAGCAGCATCACAGGTGGACCGAACACCGGGGAGCTGTTTTTT
j_gene: TRBJ1-2; abundance: -; d_gene: TRBD1; v_gene: TRBV4-3; CDR3aa: CASSQDRRGHNYGYTF; CDR3nt: TGCGCCAGCAGCCAAGATCGAAGGGGGCACAACTATGGCTACACCTTC
j_gene: TRBJ2-1; abundance: -; d_gene: TRBD2; v_gene: TRBV2; CDR3aa: CASRQERGGPSEQFF; CDR3nt: TGTGCCAGCAGGCAGGAACGGGGGGGCCCCAGTGAGCAGTTCTTC
j_gene: TRBJ2-3; abundance: -; d_gene: TRBD2; v_gene: TRBV29-1; CDR3aa: CSVVERGSTDTQYF; CDR3nt: TGCAGCGTTGTTGAGCGGGGATCCACAGATACGCAGTATTTT
j_gene: TRBJ1-3; abundance: -; d_gene: TRBD1; v_gene: TRBV14; CDR3aa: CASSQDLQGVSGNTIYF; CDR3nt: TGTGCCAGCAGCCAAGATTTGCAGGGGGTGTCTGGAAACACCATATATTTT
j_gene: TRBJ2-5; abundance: -; d_gene: -; v_gene: TRBV6-6; CDR3aa: CASSGRQDQQETQYF; CDR3nt: TGTGCCAGCAGTGGGCGACAGGATCAACAAGAGACCCAGTACTTC
j_gene: TRBJ2-1; abundance: -; d_gene: TRBD2; v_gene: TRBV4-3; CDR3aa: CASSQDAEREGSINEQFF; CDR3nt: TGCGCCAGCAGCCAAGATGCGGAGCGGGAGGGTTCTATAAATGAGCAGTTCTTC
j_gene: TRBJ1-1; abundance: once; d_gene: -; v_gene: TRBV7-9; CDR3aa: CASSLGGDTEAFF; CDR3nt: TGTGCCAGCAGCTTAGGGGGGGACACTGAAGCTTTCTTT
j_gene: TRBJ1-4; abundance: once; d_gene: TRBD1; v_gene: TRBV7-2; CDR3aa: CASSRDRGHEKLFF; CDR3nt: TGTGCCAGCAGCAGGGACAGGGGCCACGAAAAACTGTTTTTT
j_gene: TRBJ1-6; abundance: -; d_gene: TRBD1; v_gene: TRBV5-5; CDR3aa: CASSETGLNSPLHF; CDR3nt: TGTGCCAGCAGCGAGACAGGGCTCAATTCACCCCTCCACTTT
j_gene: TRBJ2-1; abundance: -; d_gene: TRBD2; v_gene: TRBV7-8; CDR3aa: CASSLIPRLAGGPRGGNEQFF; CDR3nt: TGTGCCAGCAGCTTAATCCCTCGACTAGCGGGAGGGCCAAGGGGCGGCAATGAGCAGTTCTTC
j_gene: TRBJ2-7; abundance: -; d_gene: TRBD2; v_gene: TRBV4-1; CDR3aa: CASSPGGNSYEQYF; CDR3nt: TGCGCCAGCAGCCCGGGGGGGAACTCCTACGAGCAGTACTTC
j_gene: TRBJ2-3; abundance: -; d_gene: -; v_gene: TRBV5-6; CDR3aa: CASSVASTDTQYF; CDR3nt: TGTGCCAGCAGCGTAGCAAGCACAGATACGCAGTATTTT
j_gene: TRBJ1-5; abundance: few; d_gene: -; v_gene: TRBV20-1; CDR3aa: CSASYGGNSNQPQHF; CDR3nt: TGCAGTGCTAGTTACGGAGGGAATAGCAATCAGCCCCAGCATTTT
j_gene: TRBJ1-4; abundance: -; d_gene: TRBD1; v_gene: TRBV4-3; CDR3aa: CASSPQDRGSEKLFF; CDR3nt: TGCGCCAGCAGCCCCCAAGACAGGGGAAGTGAAAAACTGTTTTTT
j_gene: TRBJ2-7; abundance: -; d_gene: TRBD1; v_gene: TRBV9; CDR3aa: CASSLRQGNDEQYF; CDR3nt: TGTGCCAGCAGCTTAAGACAGGGGAACGACGAGCAGTACTTC
j_gene: TRBJ1-2; abundance: -; d_gene: TRBD1; v_gene: TRBV19; CDR3aa: CASRDHRGANYGYTF; CDR3nt: TGTGCCAGTAGGGATCACAGGGGAGCTAACTATGGCTACACCTTC
j_gene: TRBJ2-2; abundance: -; d_gene: TRBD1; v_gene: TRBV11-3; CDR3aa: CASSYRDRVNTGELFF; CDR3nt: TGTGCCAGCAGCTACCGGGACAGGGTGAACACCGGGGAGCTGTTTTTT
j_gene: TRBJ1-5; abundance: -; d_gene: TRBD1; v_gene: TRBV18; CDR3aa: CASSDRGNQPQHF; CDR3nt: TGTGCCAGCTCAGACAGGGGAAATCAGCCCCAGCATTTT